One T cell receptor (beta chain) is described in this entry. The entry originates in a study of control samples from healthy donors and cancer patients. Germline CDR1 reads MNHEY; CDR2 reads SMNVEV (reference sequence). CDR3 length: 15 residues. The J segment lost 1 base and the V segment lost 2 bases, leaving 2 bases of the junction unmatched. TCRdb's table, derived via immunoSEQ multiplex PCR, lists solely in-frame clones and lacks some. The sample records some 140,000 clones, over 85% being singletons. V usage is TRBV27 and J usage is TRBJ2-7; TRBD2 agrees at 10 bases. The TCR comes from a man younger than 40 in good health. Sequencing was done on a sample of blood. CDR3 bases: TGTGCCAGCAGTTTAACGGGACTAGCGTCCTACGAGCAGTACTTC. It is translated as CASSLTGLASYEQYF.